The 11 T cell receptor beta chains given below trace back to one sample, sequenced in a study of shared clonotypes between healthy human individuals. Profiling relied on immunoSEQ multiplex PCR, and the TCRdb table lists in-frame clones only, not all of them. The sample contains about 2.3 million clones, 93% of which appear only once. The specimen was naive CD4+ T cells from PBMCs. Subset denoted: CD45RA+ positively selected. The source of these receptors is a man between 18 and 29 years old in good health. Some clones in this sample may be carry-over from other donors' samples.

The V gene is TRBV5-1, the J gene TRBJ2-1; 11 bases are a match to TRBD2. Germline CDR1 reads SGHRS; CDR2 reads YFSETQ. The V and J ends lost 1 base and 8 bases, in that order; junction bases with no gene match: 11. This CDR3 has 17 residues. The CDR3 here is CASSLRGSLAGGDEQFF. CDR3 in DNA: TGCGCCAGCAGCTTGAGGGGGAGTCTAGCGGGAGGTGATGAGCAGTTCTTC.

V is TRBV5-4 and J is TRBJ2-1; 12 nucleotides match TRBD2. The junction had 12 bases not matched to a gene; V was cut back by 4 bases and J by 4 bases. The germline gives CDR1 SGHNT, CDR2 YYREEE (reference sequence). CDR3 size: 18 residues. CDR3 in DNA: TGTGCCAGCAGCGCCAATCTAGCGGGAGGGCTCACTTACAATGAGCAGTTCTTC. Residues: CASSANLAGGLTYNEQFF.

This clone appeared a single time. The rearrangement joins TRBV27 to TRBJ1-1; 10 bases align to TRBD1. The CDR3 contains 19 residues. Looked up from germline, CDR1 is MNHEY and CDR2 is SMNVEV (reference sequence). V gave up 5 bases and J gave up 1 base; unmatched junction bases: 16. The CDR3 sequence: CASSLYRGQGRDGNTEAFF. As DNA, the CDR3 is TGTGCCAGCAGTCTCTACCGGGGACAGGGGAGAGATGGGAACACTGAAGCTTTCTTT.

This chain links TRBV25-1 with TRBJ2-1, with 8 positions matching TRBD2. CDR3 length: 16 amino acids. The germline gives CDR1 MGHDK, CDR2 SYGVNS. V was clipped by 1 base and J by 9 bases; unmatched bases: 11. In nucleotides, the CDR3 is TGTGCCAGCAGTGAATTGGACGGGAGGGGCCTTGGTGAGCAGTTCTTC. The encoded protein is CASSELDGRGLGEQFF.

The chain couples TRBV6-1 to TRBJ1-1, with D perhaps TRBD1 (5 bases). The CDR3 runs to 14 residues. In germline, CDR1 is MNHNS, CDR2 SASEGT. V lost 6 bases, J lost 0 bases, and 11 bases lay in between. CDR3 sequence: CASRSIGVNTEAFF. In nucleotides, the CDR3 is TGTGCCAGCAGATCGATAGGGGTGAACACTGAAGCTTTCTTT.

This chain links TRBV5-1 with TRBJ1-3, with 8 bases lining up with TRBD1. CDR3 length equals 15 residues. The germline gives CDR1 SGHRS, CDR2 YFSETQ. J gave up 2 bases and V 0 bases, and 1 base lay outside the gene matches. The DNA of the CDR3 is TGCGCCAGCAGCTTGGACAGGGGGACTGGAAACACCATATATTTT. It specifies CASSLDRGTGNTIYF.

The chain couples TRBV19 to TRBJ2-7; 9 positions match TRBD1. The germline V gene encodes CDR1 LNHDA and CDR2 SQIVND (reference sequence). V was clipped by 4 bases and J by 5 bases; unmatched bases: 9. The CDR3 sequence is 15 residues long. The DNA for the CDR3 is TGTGCCAGTAGTAACCCGGGACAGGGAATCAACGAGCAGTACTTC. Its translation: CASSNPGQGINEQYF.

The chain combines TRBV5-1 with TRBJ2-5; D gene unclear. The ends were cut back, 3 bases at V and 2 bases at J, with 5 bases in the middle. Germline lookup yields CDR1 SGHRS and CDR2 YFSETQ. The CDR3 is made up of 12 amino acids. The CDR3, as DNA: TGCGCCAGCAGCTGGCTACAAGAGACCCAGTACTTC. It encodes CASSWLQETQYF.

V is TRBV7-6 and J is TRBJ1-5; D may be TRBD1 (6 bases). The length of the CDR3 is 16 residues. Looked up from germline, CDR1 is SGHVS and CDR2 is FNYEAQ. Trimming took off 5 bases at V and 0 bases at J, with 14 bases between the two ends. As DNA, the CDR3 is TGTGCCAGCAGCCCCTACGGGACACTTAGCAATCAGCCCCAGCATTTT. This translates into CASSPYGTLSNQPQHF.

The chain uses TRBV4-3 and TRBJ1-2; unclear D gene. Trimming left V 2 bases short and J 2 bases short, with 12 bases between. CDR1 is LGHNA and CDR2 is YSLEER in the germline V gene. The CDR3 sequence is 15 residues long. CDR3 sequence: CASSQFHAGNYGYTF. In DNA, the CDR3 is TGCGCCAGCAGCCAATTCCATGCTGGGAACTATGGCTACACCTTC.

The CDR3 sequence is CASSGKGSTDTQYF. CDR3 sequence (DNA): TGTGCCAGCAGTGGGAAGGGAAGCACAGATACGCAGTATTTT. The gene calls are TRBV5-6 and TRBJ2-3; D gene unclear. V gave up 5 bases and J gave up 0 bases, with 10 bases separating them. The CDR3 runs to 14 residues. Per germline, CDR1 SGHDT and CDR2 YYEEEE.